A selection of T cell receptor beta chains follows, all from one sample in a study of shared clonotypes between healthy human individuals. Repertoires were generated with immunoSEQ multiplex PCR, while TCRdb's copy carries only in-frame clones and drops some. Seen here are around 1 million clones, over 75% observed once, and the top ten hold approximately 1.5%. Sequencing was carried out using memory CD4+ T cells sorted from blood. The receptor set was obtained from a man aged 18 to 30 in good health. CDR3s include the opening cysteine and the closing phenylalanine or tryptophan. The D gene is left open where the match is weak. Expanded clones are given a class, and other clones once, few, many or no size at all.

j_call: TRBJ2-7
v_call: TRBV15
d_call: TRBD1
clone_size: few
cdr3_nt: TGTGCCACCAGCAGCCCTAGACAGGGGACCTACGAGCAGTACTTC
cdr3_aa: CATSSPRQGTYEQYF

j_call: TRBJ2-5
v_call: TRBV5-4
d_call: .
clone_size: .
cdr3_nt: TGTGCCAGCAGTCGTTGGGACGGTCAAGAGACCCAGTACTTC
cdr3_aa: CASSRWDGQETQYF

j_call: TRBJ2-3
v_call: TRBV5-6
d_call: TRBD1
clone_size: once
cdr3_nt: TGTGCCAGCAGCATAACGGGACAGGGGGCAGATACGCAGTATTTT
cdr3_aa: CASSITGQGADTQYF

j_call: TRBJ1-2
v_call: TRBV2
d_call: TRBD1
clone_size: .
cdr3_nt: TGTGCCAGCAGGGGACAGGGGGCTAACTATGGCTACACCTTC
cdr3_aa: CASRGQGANYGYTF

j_call: TRBJ1-4
v_call: TRBV6-1
d_call: .
clone_size: .
cdr3_nt: TGTGCCAGCAGTGAAAAGGCGGCCAATAATGAAAAACTGTTTTTT
cdr3_aa: CASSEKAANNEKLFF

j_call: TRBJ1-5
v_call: TRBV11-2
d_call: .
clone_size: .
cdr3_nt: TGTGCCAGCAGCGTTTTTGAGGGTGCCCAGCATTTT
cdr3_aa: CASSVFEGAQHF

j_call: TRBJ2-2
v_call: TRBV10-2
d_call: .
clone_size: once
cdr3_nt: TGCGCCAGCAGCAATCTAGCCTTTACTTCCGGGGAGCTGTTTTTT
cdr3_aa: CASSNLAFTSGELFF

j_call: TRBJ2-1
v_call: TRBV4-1
d_call: TRBD2
clone_size: .
cdr3_nt: TGCGCCAGCTCTGGGGGTCTAGCGGGACTACTCCTCTACAATGAGCAGTTCTTC
cdr3_aa: CASSGGLAGLLLYNEQFF

j_call: TRBJ1-2
v_call: TRBV19
d_call: .
clone_size: few
cdr3_nt: TGTGCCAGTAGTGGGGGGTATGGCTACACCTTC
cdr3_aa: CASSGGYGYTF

j_call: TRBJ2-2
v_call: TRBV28
d_call: TRBD2
clone_size: few
cdr3_nt: TGTGCCAGCAGCCGCCTACTCGCCCTAGCGGGGGATCCTTCTACGCTGCCCGGGGAGCTGTTTTTT
cdr3_aa: CASSRLLALAGDPSTLPGELFF

j_call: TRBJ1-6
v_call: TRBV7-2
d_call: .
clone_size: once
cdr3_nt: TGTGCCAGCAGCGTTAGGGTGGGCGATAATTCACCCCTCCACTTT
cdr3_aa: CASSVRVGDNSPLHF

j_call: TRBJ2-3
v_call: TRBV27
d_call: .
clone_size: few
cdr3_nt: TGTGCCAGCAGTTTAGGGACCAAAAGAGGGGCCAATACGCAGTATTTT
cdr3_aa: CASSLGTKRGANTQYF

j_call: TRBJ1-4
v_call: TRBV18
d_call: TRBD1
clone_size: .
cdr3_nt: TGTGCCAGCTCACCCGGACAGGGAGTTAATGAAAAACTGTTTTTT
cdr3_aa: CASSPGQGVNEKLFF

j_call: TRBJ1-6
v_call: TRBV5-5
d_call: .
clone_size: .
cdr3_nt: TGTGCCAGCAGCTTGGGCTGGGAACCGCCACCCCTCCACTTT
cdr3_aa: CASSLGWEPPPLHF

j_call: TRBJ2-7
v_call: TRBV30
d_call: .
clone_size: .
cdr3_nt: TGTGCCTGGAGTGTAACATCACCCTACGAGCAGTACTTC
cdr3_aa: CAWSVTSPYEQYF

j_call: TRBJ2-3
v_call: TRBV6-5
d_call: TRBD1
clone_size: .
cdr3_nt: TGTGCCAGCAGGACAGGGGCCCTGGGCACAGATACGCAGTATTTT
cdr3_aa: CASRTGALGTDTQYF

j_call: TRBJ1-2
v_call: TRBV7-2
d_call: .
clone_size: .
cdr3_nt: TGTGCCAGCAGCTTAGCGGTTGGCGCATATGGCTACACCTTC
cdr3_aa: CASSLAVGAYGYTF

j_call: TRBJ2-6
v_call: TRBV7-2
d_call: .
clone_size: .
cdr3_nt: TGTGCCAGCAGCTTACGTGGGACTCGGGCCAACGTCCTGACTTTC
cdr3_aa: CASSLRGTRANVLTF

j_call: TRBJ2-2
v_call: TRBV2
d_call: TRBD2
clone_size: few
cdr3_nt: TGTGCCAGCAGCCCCAATAGCGGGAGCCCAACCACCGGGGAGCTGTTTTTT
cdr3_aa: CASSPNSGSPTTGELFF

j_call: TRBJ1-2
v_call: TRBV30
d_call: .
clone_size: .
cdr3_nt: TGTGCCTGGACCCGACTTAGTACGCAGCGTGGCTACACCTTC
cdr3_aa: CAWTRLSTQRGYTF